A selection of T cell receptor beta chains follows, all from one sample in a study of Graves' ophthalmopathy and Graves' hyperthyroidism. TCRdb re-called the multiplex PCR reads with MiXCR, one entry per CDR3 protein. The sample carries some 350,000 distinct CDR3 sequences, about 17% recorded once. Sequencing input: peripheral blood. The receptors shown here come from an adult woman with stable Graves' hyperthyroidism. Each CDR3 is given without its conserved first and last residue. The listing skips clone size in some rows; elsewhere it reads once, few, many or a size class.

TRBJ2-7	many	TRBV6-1	ASPPRGLVNEQY
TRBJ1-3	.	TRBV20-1	SARNHRGTGNTIY
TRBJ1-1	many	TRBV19	ASSISASTEAF
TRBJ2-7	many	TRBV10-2	ASSEFNWDRYEQY
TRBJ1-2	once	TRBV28	ASGYATPSNYGYT
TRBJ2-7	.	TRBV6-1	ASRPGLAPYGQY
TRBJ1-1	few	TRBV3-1	ASSQNVPGTEAF
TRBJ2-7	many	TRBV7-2	ASSLWTSGAYEQY
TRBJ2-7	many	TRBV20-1	SAREISGRPYEQY
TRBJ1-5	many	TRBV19	ASGTHREGQPQH
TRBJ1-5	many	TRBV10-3	AISGTGVQPQH
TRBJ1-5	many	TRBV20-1	SAHGQSNQPQH
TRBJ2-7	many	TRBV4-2	ASSQGTWASSYEQY
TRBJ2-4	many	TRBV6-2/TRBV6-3	ASSYGQVIAKNIQY
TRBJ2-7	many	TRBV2	ASSARGTGGSYEQY
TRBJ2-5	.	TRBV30	AWSVPPHTQY
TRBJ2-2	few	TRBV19	ASSPRVDGELF
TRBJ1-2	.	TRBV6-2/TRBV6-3	ASGGSQRIGYT
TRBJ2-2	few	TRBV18	ASSQSWANTGVMF
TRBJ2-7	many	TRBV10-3	AILVAYEQY
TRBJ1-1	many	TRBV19	ASSIQGQLNTEAF
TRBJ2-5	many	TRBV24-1	ATSDPSGEETQY
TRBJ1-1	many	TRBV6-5	ASSPRPLNTEAF
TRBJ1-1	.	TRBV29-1	SGGQEGTEAF
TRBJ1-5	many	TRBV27	ASSRVGDGYQPQH
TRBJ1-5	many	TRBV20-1	SASEESGNQPQH
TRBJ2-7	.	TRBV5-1	ASSTRREGSSYEQY
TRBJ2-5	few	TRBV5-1	ASSSAQSWGYQETQY
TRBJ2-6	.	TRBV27	ASSLTGASGANVLT
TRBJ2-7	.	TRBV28	ATQGAASYEQY
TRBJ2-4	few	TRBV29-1	SVEETRLGKNIQY
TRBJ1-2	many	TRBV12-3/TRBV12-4	ASSGNKANYGYT
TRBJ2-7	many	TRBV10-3	AISAETSVSYEQY
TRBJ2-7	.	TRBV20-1	SARDAPGQGTYEQY
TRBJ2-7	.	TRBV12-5	ASGLSMGDSYEQY
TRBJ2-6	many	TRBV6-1	ASSVRGGTHPSGANVLT
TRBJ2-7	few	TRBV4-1	ASSQVLSYSKGSSYEQY
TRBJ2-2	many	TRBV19	ASSKGIANTGELF
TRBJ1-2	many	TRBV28	ASRPSRGPTYGYT
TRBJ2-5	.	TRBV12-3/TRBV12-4	ASSLADPQETQY
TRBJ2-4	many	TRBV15	ATSLPVGNIKY
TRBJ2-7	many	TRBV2	ASSGTTYEQY
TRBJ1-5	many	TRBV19	ASSIVARLGNQPQH
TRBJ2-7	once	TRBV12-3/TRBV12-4	ASSLSFGPFKVRDHEQY
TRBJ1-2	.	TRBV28	ASSLNPETNYGYT
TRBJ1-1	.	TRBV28	AVRAPLDTEAC
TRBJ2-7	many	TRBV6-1	ASRSDTVYEQY
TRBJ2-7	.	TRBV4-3	ASSQNYRGSTYEQY
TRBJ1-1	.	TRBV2	ASSEMGRGKAF